This T cell receptor beta chain was recovered during a study of T cell responses to AZD1222 COVID-19 vaccine. Overall study findings and caveats: Seropositivity was recorded at baseline in only six AZD1222 recipients. Targeting of unmutated variant regions was reportedly seen in nearly half of spike-specific TCRs. The study found vaccine-associated CD4 TCRs spanning spike, dominant at 160-218 and 743-854.

As to this clone: Antigen specificity is unknown.

Clones were read by immunoSEQ multiplex PCR, and TCRdb kept only the in-frame ones, dropping some. This sample carries around 100,000 clones, 70% to 90% of them seen once, and the ten largest clones take over 15%. V gave up 3 bases and J gave up 3 bases, with 14 bases separating them. CDR3 length: 15 amino acids. CDR1 and CDR2 from the germline V gene are SEHNR and FQNEAQ (reference sequence). The rearrangement joins TRBV7-9 to TRBJ1-2; D gene uncertain. The source of this sequence is an adult in good health. The sample consisted of peripheral blood, taken on day 0 of AZD1222 vaccination. CDR3 loop: CASSFRLDTHYGYTF. CDR3 sequence (DNA): TGTGCCAGCAGCTTTCGATTAGACACCCACTATGGCTACACCTTC. The variable domain in full, completed from reference TRBV7-9 and TRBJ1-2, reads DTGVSQNPRHKITKRGQNVTFRCDPISEHNRLYWYRQTLGQGPEFLTYFQNEAQLEKSRLLSDRFSAERPKGSFSTLEIQRTEQGDSAMYLCASSFRLDTHYGYTFGSGTRLTVV.